One and the same sample provided the 20 T cell receptor beta chains below, sequenced in a study of blood T cell repertoires in COVID-19. Using immunoSEQ multiplex PCR, the repertoire was profiled, and TCRdb retains in-frame clones only, with some absent. The sample yields around 700,000 clones, about nine tenths seen once. Material for sequencing was peripheral blood. These receptors were obtained from a woman aged 18-35 years with acute or convalescent COVID-19.

The V and J genes are TRBV27 and TRBJ1-2; 11 bases match TRBD1. The CDR3 loop spans 14 amino acids. The V gene's germline CDR1 is MNHEY and CDR2 SMNVEV (reference sequence). V lost 7 bases and J lost 8; bases outside the gene matches: 9. CDR3 DNA: TGTGCCAGCACCAACCCCGGGACAGGGGGAGGCTACACCTTC. As protein: CASTNPGTGGGYTF.

V is TRBV19 and J is TRBJ2-7, with a weak D call TRBD1 (6 bases). The V and J ends lost 6 bases and 5 bases respectively, with 14 bases between them. Per the germline V gene, CDR1 is LNHDA and CDR2 is SQIVND (reference sequence). The CDR3 is made up of 13 amino acids. The CDR3 is CASSARGGDEQYF. The CDR3 DNA is TGTGCCAGTAGCGCCAGGGGTGGCGACGAGCAGTACTTC.

The J gene is TRBJ1-2, the V gene TRBV2, with 7 bases fitting TRBD1. CDR1 and CDR2 (germline): SNHLY, FYNNEI. Germline trimming cut 5 bases from V and 3 bases from J; bases unmatched to any gene: 6. This CDR3 contains 14 residues. This CDR3 is CASSSAGGDYGYTF. DNA for the CDR3: TGTGCCAGCAGTTCGGCAGGGGGAGACTATGGCTACACCTTC.

This sequence joins TRBV5-1 and TRBJ1-4; no clear D gene. Germline CDR1 reads SGHRS; CDR2 reads YFSETQ. This CDR3 is 14 amino acids long. V was trimmed by 1 base and J by 4 bases, leaving 8 bases between them. The CDR3 reads CASSLISGNEKLFF. The CDR3 coding sequence is TGCGCCAGCAGCTTGATATCGGGTAATGAAAAACTGTTTTTT.

The chain employs TRBV19 and TRBJ2-7; 7 nucleotides align to TRBD1. The V gene end was trimmed by 9 bases and the J gene end by 4 bases; junction bases not matched to a gene: 15. The CDR3 consists of 15 residues. The V gene's germline CDR1 is LNHDA and CDR2 SQIVND (reference sequence). The DNA for the CDR3 is TGTGCCAGCGCCCTCGGGACAGATACCCAGTACGAGCAGTACTTC. Its protein product is CASALGTDTQYEQYF. Full variable domain (remainder filled in from reference TRBV19 and TRBJ2-7): DGGITQSPKYLFRKEGQNVTLSCEQNLNHDAMYWYRQDPGQGLRLIYYSQIVNDFQKGDIAEGYSVSREKKESFPLTVTSAQKNPTAFYLCASALGTDTQYEQYFGPGTRLTVT.

The rearrangement uses TRBV6-4 and TRBJ2-7; 8 bases map to TRBD1. Germline assignment: CDR1 MRHNA and CDR2 SNTAGT. Trimming cost V 4 bases and J 4 bases; bases outside gene matches: 3. The CDR3 length is 13 residues. CDR3 sequence reads: CASSVDRGYEQYF. CDR3 sequence (DNA): TGTGCCAGCAGTGTCGACAGGGGATACGAGCAGTACTTC.

This chain uses TRBV27 with TRBJ2-7, with D possibly being TRBD2 (5 bases). Germline V CDR1 and CDR2: MNHEY, SMNVEV (reference sequence). V dropped 3 bases and J dropped 5 bases, with 20 bases sitting between them. The CDR3 extends over 16 amino acids. The chain's CDR3 is CASSFPWQEVTHEQYF. CDR3 coding DNA: TGTGCCAGCAGTTTCCCCTGGCAGGAGGTAACCCACGAGCAGTACTTC.

The rearrangement joins TRBV6-5 to TRBJ1-4; D may be TRBD1 (5 bases). Germline V gene data show CDR1 as MNHEY and CDR2 as SVGAGI. Trimming took off 2 bases at V and 2 bases at J, with 12 bases between the two ends. The CDR3 has 16 residues. The CDR3 region is CASSYIGEGTNEKLFF. The CDR3 nucleotides are TGTGCCAGCAGTTACATTGGGGAGGGGACTAATGAAAAACTGTTTTTT.

The genes are TRBV12-5 and TRBJ1-5; D is unclear. This CDR3 region has 14 residues. Germline loops: CDR1 LGHNT, CDR2 FRNRAP. Trimming cost V 6 bases and J 0 bases, with 9 bases left between them. CDR3 DNA sequence: TGTGCTAGTGGACCCGGTAGTAGCAATCAGCCCCAGCATTTT. Translation gives CASGPGSSNQPQHF.

This clone was detected once. This chain connects TRBV30 to TRBJ2-7; 9 bases match TRBD1. Germline V gene lookup returns CDR1 GTSNPN and CDR2 SVGIG (reference sequence). J was trimmed by 6 bases and V by 5 bases; bases with no gene match: 8. This CDR3 contains 13 residues. DNA of the CDR3: TGTGCCTGGGCCCAGGACAGGGGCGGCGAGCAGTACTTC. Protein: CAWAQDRGGEQYF.

The chain has TRBV5-1 and TRBJ1-1; D is undetermined. V lost 1 base, J lost 10 bases, and 20 bases lay in between. This CDR3 contains 15 residues. CDR1 and CDR2 (germline): SGHRS, YFSETQ. In DNA, the CDR3 is TGCGCCAGCAGCTTGCATCCGGGGTCAGGTGGTAGAGCTTTCTTT. Encoded protein: CASSLHPGSGGRAFF.

The chain combines TRBV4-3 with TRBJ2-3; 12 nucleotides align to TRBD2. This CDR3 has 18 amino acids. Per germline, CDR1 LGHNA and CDR2 YSLEER. V gave up 2 bases and J gave up 4 bases; unmatched junction bases: 10. CDR3 bases: TGCGCCAGCAGCCAACCAGCCGGACTAGCGGGACAAGCAGATACGCAGTATTTT. It codes for CASSQPAGLAGQADTQYF.

This rearrangement joins TRBV7-2 to TRBJ2-7, with 12 bases identical to TRBD2. The trim removed 5 bases at V and 3 bases at J, leaving 8 bases unmatched. In germline, CDR1 is SGHTA, CDR2 FQGNSA. The CDR3 sequence is 16 residues long. Here the CDR3 DNA reads TGTGCCAGCAGCATAAGGGGACTAGCGGGCCACTACGAGCAGTACTTC. It is translated as CASSIRGLAGHYEQYF. The whole variable domain, remainder taken from reference TRBV7-2 and TRBJ2-7, is GAGVSQSPSNKVTEKGKDVELRCDPISGHTALYWYRQSLGQGLEFLIYFQGNSAPDKSGLPSDRFSAERTGGSVSTLTIQRTQQEDSAVYLCASSIRGLAGHYEQYFGPGTRLTVT.

The chain carries TRBV9 and TRBJ2-2; 7 bases fit TRBD1. The CDR3 runs 18 residues. Per germline, CDR1 SGDLS and CDR2 YYNGEE. Trimming took 4 bases from V and 3 from J; bases not matched to a gene: 15. The CDR3 DNA reads TGTGCCAGCAGCCTAGACATCCCCCCCGGGACAGACACCGGGGAGCTGTTTTTT. It yields the protein CASSLDIPPGTDTGELFF.

The V call is TRBV5-8, the J call TRBJ1-5; D may be TRBD1 (5 bases). The CDR3 extends over 16 amino acids. V was pared by 1 base and J by 0 bases, with 11 bases between. In germline, CDR1 is SGHTS, CDR2 YDEGEE. This chain's CDR3 is CASSLTGGVSNQPQHF. The CDR3 region has the DNA TGTGCCAGCAGCTTGACGGGGGGGGTTAGCAATCAGCCCCAGCATTTT.

Written as DNA, the CDR3 is TGTGCCGACCCCCCGGGACATCCTCCGTTGGAGCAGTACTTC. Its protein is CADPPGHPPLEQYF. The chain couples TRBV30 to TRBJ2-7; D is perhaps TRBD1 (6 bases). The CDR3 has 14 amino acids. V was clipped by 8 bases and J by 7 bases, with 24 bases between them. Germline V gene data show CDR1 as GTSNPN and CDR2 as SVGIG (reference sequence). The full variable domain, with the rest looked up from reference TRBV30 and TRBJ2-7, is SQTIHQWPATLVQPVGSPLSLECTVEGTSNPNLYWYRQAAGRGLQLLFYSVGIGQISSEVPQNLSASRPQDRQFILSSKKLLLSDSGFYLCADPPGHPPLEQYFGPGTRLTVT.

V usage is TRBV11-2 and J usage is TRBJ2-1; TRBD2 aligns across 11 bases. The V gene's germline CDR1 is SGHAT and CDR2 FQNNGV. The CDR3 is 17 residues long. With V trimmed by 5 bases and J by 0 bases, 6 bases remained unmatched. CDR3 residues: CASSPGLAGGSYNEQFF. The CDR3 DNA follows: TGTGCCAGCAGCCCAGGACTAGCGGGCGGCTCCTACAATGAGCAGTTCTTC.

This clone was counted only a few times. The rearrangement uses TRBV19 and TRBJ1-5; no clear D gene. V lost 6 bases and J lost 5, with 17 bases in between. CDR3 length: 15 residues. Germline V CDR1 and CDR2: LNHDA, SQIVND (reference sequence). The CDR3 DNA sequence: TGTGCCAGTAGGTGGAGTATATCGGTTCATCAGCCCCAGCATTTT. Its translation is CASRWSISVHQPQHF.

Concerning this clone itself: Other DNA sequences in the same sample also yield this CDR3. This chain uses TRBV6-5 with TRBJ1-2; tentatively, D is TRBD1 (5 bases). The CDR3 extends over 15 amino acids. The germline V and J ends were trimmed by 0 bases and 4 bases, with 12 bases remaining between them. CDR1 and CDR2 from the germline V gene are MNHEY and SVGAGI. The CDR3 spells CASSYSSGGGYGYTF. Here the CDR3 DNA reads TGTGCCAGCAGTTACTCGAGCGGGGGGGGCTATGGCTACACCTTC.

V usage is TRBV2 and J usage is TRBJ2-1, with a tentative D call TRBD1 (6 bases). Germline lookup yields CDR1 SNHLY and CDR2 FYNNEI. V was trimmed by 6 bases and J by 0 bases, leaving 12 bases between them. The CDR3 consists of 15 residues. The CDR3 here is CASRTGLSSYNEQFF. CDR3 nucleotide sequence: TGTGCCAGCAGGACAGGCCTCAGCTCCTACAATGAGCAGTTCTTC.